This T cell receptor beta chain was retrieved from a study of OX40 agonist ivuxolimab in advanced cancers. Blood was sampled at baseline, cycle 4 day 1, and cycle 7 day 1. CDR3 length: 15 amino acids. Looked up from germline, CDR1 is SGHKS and CDR2 is YYEKEE (reference sequence). The V end was cut by 5 bases, the J end by 10 bases, with 22 bases between. Study conclusions and caveats: CD8+ T cells (on average) carried more expanded clones than CD4+ T cells. The study observed clonal expansion of CD4+ and CD8+ blood T cells by week 6 at 0.1 to 3.0 mg/kg.

This table comes from immunoSEQ multiplex PCR, and its TCRdb copy is limited to in-frame clones, with some not included. Counted here are approximately 100,000 clones, approximately 90% occurring once; the ten biggest clones make up around 0.76%. With regard to this clone: Its antigen is unidentified.

The starting material was CD4+ or CD8+ T cells sorted from blood, obtained in a trial of the OX40 agonist ivuxolimab. J is TRBJ2-1 and V is TRBV5-5; possibly TRBD2 for D (5 bases). This TCR was sampled from an adult with an advanced solid tumor such as melanoma, head and neck, liver or kidney cancer. CDR3 region: CASSYGRRESQEQFF. The CDR3 DNA follows: TGTGCCAGCAGTTATGGGAGAAGGGAAAGTCAGGAGCAGTTCTTC.